This record covers a single TCR beta chain. This specimen belongs to a study of blood T cell repertoires in COVID-19. At the level of the study: From T cells, B-cell-depleted T cells, or PBMCs came the material, which was cDNA or gDNA.

Original processing methods: By means of reference gene primer amplification, nucleated cell counts were estimated. This table comes from immunoSEQ multiplex PCR, and its TCRdb copy is limited to in-frame clones, with some not included. From that table come the V and J calls and clone size; the DNA was used to work out D and trimming. The table has roughly 41,000 clones, 88% seen once. The V gene's germline CDR1 is SGHKS and CDR2 YYEKEE (reference sequence). CDR3 length: 15 amino acids. Trimming took off 4 bases at V and 1 base at J, with 14 bases between the two ends. The J gene is TRBJ2-5, the V gene TRBV5-5; possibly TRBD1 for D (7 bases). The clonotype was recovered from a man in his sixties with active COVID-19. Source material: peripheral blood. The CDR3 bases are TGTGCCAGCAGCGGGGGGACAGCAGTCCAAGAGACCCAGTACTTC. The encoded protein is CASSGGTAVQETQYF.